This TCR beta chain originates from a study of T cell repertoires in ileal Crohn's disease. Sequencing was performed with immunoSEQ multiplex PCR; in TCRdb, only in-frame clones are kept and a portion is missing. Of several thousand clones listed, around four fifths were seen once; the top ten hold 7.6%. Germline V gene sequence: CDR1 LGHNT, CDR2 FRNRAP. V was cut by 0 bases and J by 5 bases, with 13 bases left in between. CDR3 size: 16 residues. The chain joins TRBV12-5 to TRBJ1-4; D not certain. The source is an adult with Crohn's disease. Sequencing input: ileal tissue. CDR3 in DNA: TGTGCTAGTGGTTTGGTACCTCCCGGGTCAAATGAAAAACTGTTTTTT. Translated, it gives CASGLVPPGSNEKLFF. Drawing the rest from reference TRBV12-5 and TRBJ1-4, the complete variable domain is DARVTQTPRHKVTEMGQEVTMRCQPILGHNTVFWYRQTMMQGLELLAYFRNRAPLDDSGMPKDRFSAEMPDATLATLKIQPSEPRDSAVYFCASGLVPPGSNEKLFFGSGTQLSVL.